One and the same sample provided the 12 T cell receptor beta chains below, sequenced in a study of cytomegalovirus exposure and HLA in healthy donors. PCR used 60 Vbeta primers and 13 Jbeta primers. This table comes from immunoSEQ multiplex PCR, and its TCRdb copy is limited to in-frame clones, with some not included. The sample consists of about 120,000 clones, about 74% of them appearing once. Sequencing was carried out using PBMCs. Source of these receptors: a young man in good health and CMV-seropositive.

Concerning this clone: At the DNA level, this CDR3 is encoded by other sequences in the same sample as well. The chain uses TRBV6-4 and TRBJ2-1; 10 positions match TRBD2. The CDR3 is made up of 15 amino acids. The J segment lost 6 bases and the V segment lost 0 bases, leaving 2 bases of the junction unmatched. CDR1 and CDR2 from the germline V gene are MRHNA and SNTAGT. The CDR3 reads CASSDSSGGANEQFF. The CDR3 DNA reads TGTGCCAGCAGTGACTCGAGCGGGGGGGCCAATGAGCAGTTCTTC.

This sequence joins TRBV7-2 and TRBJ1-6; D uncertain. V was trimmed by 1 base and J by 7 bases, leaving 11 bases between them. CDR1 SGHTA and CDR2 FQGNSA come from the germline V gene. CDR3 length: 15 amino acids. In DNA form, the CDR3 reads TGTGCCAGCAGCTTAGTGACGACGGGGAATTCACCCCTCCACTTT. Translated, it gives CASSLVTTGNSPLHF.

V and J are TRBV5-4 and TRBJ1-5, with 8 bases matching TRBD1. V lost 4 bases, J lost 4 bases, and 4 bases stayed unmatched. The CDR3 contains 14 residues. CDR1 is SGHNT and CDR2 is YYREEE in the germline V gene (reference sequence). The CDR3 nucleotides are TGTGCCAGCAGCCGTGGACAGGGAAATCAGCCCCAGCATTTT. This sequence encodes CASSRGQGNQPQHF.

The chain is built from TRBV10-3 and TRBJ1-6; 9 bases are a match to TRBD1. CDR3 length: 14 residues. V lost 6 bases to trimming and J lost 6 bases; unmatched junction nucleotides: 3. Germline CDR1 is ENHRY and CDR2 is SYGVKD. The CDR3, as DNA: TGTGCCATCAGGGCGGACAGGGGTAATTCACCCCTCCACTTT. Translated: CAIRADRGNSPLHF.

The chain recombines TRBV28 with TRBJ2-5; TRBD1 might be the D (6 bases). Germline CDR1 reads MDHEN; CDR2 reads SYDVKM. V gave up 2 bases and J gave up 3 bases, with 10 bases separating them. The CDR3 has 14 residues. The CDR3 protein is CASSLTNREETQYF. The CDR3, as DNA: TGTGCCAGCAGTTTAACCAACAGGGAAGAGACCCAGTACTTC.

The chain employs TRBV4-2 and TRBJ2-7, with TRBD1 matching 7 bases. The germline V gene has CDR1 LGHNA and CDR2 YNFKEQ. V lost 4 bases to trimming and J lost 2 bases; unmatched junction nucleotides: 8. The CDR3 is made up of 15 amino acids. CDR3 in DNA: TGTGCCAGCAGCCTGACCTCCGGGACAGCCTACGAGCAGTACTTC. Its translation is CASSLTSGTAYEQYF.

V usage is TRBV11-3 and J usage is TRBJ2-1; the match to TRBD2 covers 10 bases. V lost 1 base to trimming and J lost 10 bases; unmatched junction nucleotides: 13. The CDR3 has 17 amino acids. Germline values: CDR1 SGHNT, CDR2 YENEEA. The CDR3 DNA reads TGTGCCAGCAGCTTAGGGCTAGCGGGGGCCGAGCGGGCCGAGCAGTTCTTC. It is translated as CASSLGLAGAERAEQFF.

A note on this clone: A junction boundary mismatches the germline segment, possibly from a read error. The J gene is TRBJ1-1, the V gene TRBV7-9, with 8 bases aligning to TRBD1. The CDR3 is 17 amino acids. CDR1 and CDR2 (germline): SEHNR, FQNEAQ (reference sequence). CDR3 region: CSSSLGRTGPMNTEAFF. The CDR3, as DNA: TGTTCCAGCAGCTTAGGTAGGACAGGGCCTATGAACACTGAAGCTTTCTTT.

The rearrangement uses TRBV7-8 and TRBJ2-7; tentative D call: TRBD2 (5 bases). V lost 6 bases, J lost 6 bases, and 12 bases lay in between. The length of the CDR3 is 12 residues. CDR1 is SGHVS and CDR2 is FQNEAQ in the germline V gene. CDR3 sequence reads: CASSRGLLEQYF. For the CDR3, the DNA is TGTGCCAGCAGTCGCGGGCTCCTCGAGCAGTACTTC.

This chain joins TRBV27 and TRBJ1-6, with D tentatively TRBD1 (6 bases). CDR1 MNHEY and CDR2 SMNVEV come from the germline V gene (reference sequence). The CDR3 has 14 amino acids. V lost 8 bases and J lost 7, with 15 bases in between. The CDR3 sequence: CASGPRGFNSPLHF. CDR3 nucleotides: TGTGCCAGCGGACCGAGGGGGTTCAATTCACCCCTCCACTTT.

V usage is TRBV11-2 and J usage is TRBJ2-7; tentative D call: TRBD2 (6 bases). The CDR3 loop spans 14 amino acids. The germline V gene has CDR1 SGHAT and CDR2 FQNNGV. V lost 3 bases and J lost 2, with 11 bases in between. The CDR3 here is CASSFGEAAYEQYF. CDR3 coding DNA: TGTGCCAGCAGCTTCGGGGAGGCGGCCTACGAGCAGTACTTC.

The chain recombines TRBV13 with TRBJ1-6; D may be TRBD1 (6 bases). Trimming left V 3 bases short and J 6 bases short, with 12 bases between. The CDR3 is 15 residues long. The germline V gene encodes CDR1 PRHDT and CDR2 FYEKMQ (reference sequence). The chain's CDR3 is CASSFTGRANSPLHF. CDR3 in DNA: TGTGCCAGCAGCTTTACAGGGCGTGCTAATTCACCCCTCCACTTT.